This TCR beta chain originates from a study of T cells expressing NK-cell markers. cDNA encoding TCR beta was synthesized via 5'RACE template switching incorporating UMIs. TCRdb re-called the 5' RACE reads; every CDR3 protein appears as one record, without DNA. This listing includes about half a million distinct CDR3 sequences. The CDR3 has 12 amino acids. From germline, CDR1 is SQVTM and CDR2 ANQGSEA. This sequence joins TRBV29-1 and TRBJ1-3. Sample: blood T cells: a sorted CD56 or NKG2C T cell subset, CD4+ or CD8+ T cells, or bulk PBMC T cells (not recorded which). This sequence originates from a woman aged 45-65 years in good health. The CDR3 loop is CSVVVAGNTIYF.